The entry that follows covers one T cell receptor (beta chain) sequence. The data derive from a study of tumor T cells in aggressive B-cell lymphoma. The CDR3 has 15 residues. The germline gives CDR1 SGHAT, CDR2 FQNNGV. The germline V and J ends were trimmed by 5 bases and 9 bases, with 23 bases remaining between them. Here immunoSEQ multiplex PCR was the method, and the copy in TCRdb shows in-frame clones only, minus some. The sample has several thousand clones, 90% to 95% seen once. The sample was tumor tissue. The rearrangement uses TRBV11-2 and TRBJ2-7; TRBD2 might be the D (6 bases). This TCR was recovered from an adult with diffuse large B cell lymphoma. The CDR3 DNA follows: TGTGCCAGCAGCCAAATCGCGGGACTGGACTACAGGCAGTACTTC. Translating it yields CASSQIAGLDYRQYF.